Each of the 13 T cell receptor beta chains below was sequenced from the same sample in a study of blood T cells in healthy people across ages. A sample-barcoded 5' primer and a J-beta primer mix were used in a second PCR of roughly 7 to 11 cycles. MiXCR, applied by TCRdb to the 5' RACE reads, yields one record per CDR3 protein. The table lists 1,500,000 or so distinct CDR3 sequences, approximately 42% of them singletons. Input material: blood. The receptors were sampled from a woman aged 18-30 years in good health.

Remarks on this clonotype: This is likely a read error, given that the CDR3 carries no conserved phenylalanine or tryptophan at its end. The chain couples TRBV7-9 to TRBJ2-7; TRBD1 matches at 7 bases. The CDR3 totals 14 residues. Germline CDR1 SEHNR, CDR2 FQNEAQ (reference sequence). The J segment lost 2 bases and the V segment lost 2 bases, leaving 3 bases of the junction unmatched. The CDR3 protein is CASSLTGVPYEQYS. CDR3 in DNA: TGTGCCAGCAGCTTAACAGGGGTACCCTACGAGCAGTACTCC.

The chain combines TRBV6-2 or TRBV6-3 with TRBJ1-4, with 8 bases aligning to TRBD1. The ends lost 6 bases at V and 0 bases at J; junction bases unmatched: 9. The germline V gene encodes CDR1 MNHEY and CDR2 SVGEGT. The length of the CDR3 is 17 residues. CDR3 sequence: CASSPRDRIATNEKLFF. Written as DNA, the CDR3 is TGTGCCAGCAGCCCCCGGGACAGGATTGCAACTAATGAAAAACTGTTTTTT.

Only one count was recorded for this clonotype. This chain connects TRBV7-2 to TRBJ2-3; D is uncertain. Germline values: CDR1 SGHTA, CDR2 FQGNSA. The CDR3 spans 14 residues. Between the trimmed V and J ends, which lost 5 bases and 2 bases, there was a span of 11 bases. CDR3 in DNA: TGTGCCAGCAGCAAGGTACGGTCCACAGATACGCAGTATTTT. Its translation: CASSKVRSTDTQYF.

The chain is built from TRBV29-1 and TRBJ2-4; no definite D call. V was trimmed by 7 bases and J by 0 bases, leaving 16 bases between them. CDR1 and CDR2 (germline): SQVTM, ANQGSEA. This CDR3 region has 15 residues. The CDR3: CSALKSELAKNIQYF. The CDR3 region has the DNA TGCAGCGCCCTTAAATCAGAGCTAGCCAAAAACATTCAGTACTTC.

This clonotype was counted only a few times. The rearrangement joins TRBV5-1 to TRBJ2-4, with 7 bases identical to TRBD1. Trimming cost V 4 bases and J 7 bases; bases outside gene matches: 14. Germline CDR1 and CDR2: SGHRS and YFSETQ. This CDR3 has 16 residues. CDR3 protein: CASSLRPGQEVNIQYF. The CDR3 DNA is TGCGCCAGCAGCCTCCGCCCCGGACAGGAGGTCAACATTCAGTACTTC.

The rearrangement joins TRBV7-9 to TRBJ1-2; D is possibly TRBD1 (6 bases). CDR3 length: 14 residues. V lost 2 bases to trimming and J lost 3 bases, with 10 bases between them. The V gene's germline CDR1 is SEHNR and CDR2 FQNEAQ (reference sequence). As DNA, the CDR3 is TGTGCCAGCAGCTTACGGGACATGGACTATGGCTACACCTTC. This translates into CASSLRDMDYGYTF.

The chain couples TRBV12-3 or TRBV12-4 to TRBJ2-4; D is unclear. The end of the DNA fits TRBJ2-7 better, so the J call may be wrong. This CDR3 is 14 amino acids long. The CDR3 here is CASSPSTQVYEQYF. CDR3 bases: TGTGCCAGCAGTCCTTCAACCCAGGTCTACGAGCAGTACTTC.

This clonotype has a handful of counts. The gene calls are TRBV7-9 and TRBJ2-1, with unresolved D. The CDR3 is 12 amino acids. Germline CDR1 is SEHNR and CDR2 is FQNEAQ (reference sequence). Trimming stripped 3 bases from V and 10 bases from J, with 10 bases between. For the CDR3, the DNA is TGTGCCAGCAGCTTGTTTAGCCGGGAGCAGTTCTTC. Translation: CASSLFSREQFF.

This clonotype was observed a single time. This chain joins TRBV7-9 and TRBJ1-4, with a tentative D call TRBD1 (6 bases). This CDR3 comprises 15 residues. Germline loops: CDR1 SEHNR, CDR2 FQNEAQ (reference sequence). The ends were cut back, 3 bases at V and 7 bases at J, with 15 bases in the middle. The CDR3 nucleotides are TGTGCCAGCAGCTTCGGACTCGTAGGGGGTGAAAAACTGTTTTTT. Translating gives CASSFGLVGGEKLFF.

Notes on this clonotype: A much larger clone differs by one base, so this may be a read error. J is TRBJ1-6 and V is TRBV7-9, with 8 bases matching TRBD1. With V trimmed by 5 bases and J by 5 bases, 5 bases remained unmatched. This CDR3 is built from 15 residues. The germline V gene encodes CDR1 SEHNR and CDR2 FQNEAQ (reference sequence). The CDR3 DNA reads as TGTGCCAGCAGCCTCGGACAGGGTGATAATTCACCCCTCCACTTT. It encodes CASSLGQGDNSPLHF.

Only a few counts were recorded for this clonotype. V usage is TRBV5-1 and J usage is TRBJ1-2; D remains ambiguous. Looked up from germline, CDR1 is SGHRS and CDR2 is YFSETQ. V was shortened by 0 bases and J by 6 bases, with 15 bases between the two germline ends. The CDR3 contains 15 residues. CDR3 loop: CASSLANRPPDGYTF. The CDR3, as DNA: TGCGCCAGCAGCTTGGCCAATAGGCCTCCGGATGGCTACACCTTC.

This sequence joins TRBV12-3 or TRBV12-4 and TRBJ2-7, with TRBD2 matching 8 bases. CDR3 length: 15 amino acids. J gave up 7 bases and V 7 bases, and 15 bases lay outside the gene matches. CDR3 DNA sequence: TGTGCCAGCACCCTTCCGTGGGGACTAGACAATGAGCAGTACTTC. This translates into CASTLPWGLDNEQYF.

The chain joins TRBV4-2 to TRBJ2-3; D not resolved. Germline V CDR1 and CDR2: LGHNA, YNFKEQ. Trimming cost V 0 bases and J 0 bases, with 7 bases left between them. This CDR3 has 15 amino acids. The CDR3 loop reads CASSQDGRSTDTQYF. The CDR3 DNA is TGTGCCAGCAGCCAAGACGGTCGGAGCACAGATACGCAGTATTTT.